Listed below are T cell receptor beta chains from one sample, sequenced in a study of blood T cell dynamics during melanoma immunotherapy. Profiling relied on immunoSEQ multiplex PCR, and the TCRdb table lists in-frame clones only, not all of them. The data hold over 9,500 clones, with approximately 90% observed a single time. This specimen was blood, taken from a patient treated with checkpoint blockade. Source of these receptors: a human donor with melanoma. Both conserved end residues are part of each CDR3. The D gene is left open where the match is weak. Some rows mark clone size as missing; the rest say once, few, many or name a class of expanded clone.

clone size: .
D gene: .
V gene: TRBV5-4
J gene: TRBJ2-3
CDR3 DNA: TGTGCCAGCAGCTTTGAGCGGCGCACAGATACGCAGTATTTT
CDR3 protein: CASSFERRTDTQYF

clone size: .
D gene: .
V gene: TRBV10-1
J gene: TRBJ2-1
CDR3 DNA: TGCGCCAGCAGCCCCACTAGGGGAGCGGGCTACAATGAGCAGTTCTTC
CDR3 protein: CASSPTRGAGYNEQFF

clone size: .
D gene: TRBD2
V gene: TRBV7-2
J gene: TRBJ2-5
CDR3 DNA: TGTGCCAGCAGTCAGGGGCGCGCTAGCGGGAGAGAGACCCAGTACTTC
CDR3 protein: CASSQGRASGRETQYF

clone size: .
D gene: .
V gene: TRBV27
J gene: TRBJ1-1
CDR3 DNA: TGTGCCAGCTCGGAACTAGGGATGAACACTGAAGCTTTCTTT
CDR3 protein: CASSELGMNTEAFF

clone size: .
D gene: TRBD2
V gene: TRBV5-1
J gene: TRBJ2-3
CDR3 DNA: TGCGCCAGCAGCTCAGGTAGCGGGATAGGGGGAGATACGCAGTATTTT
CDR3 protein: CASSSGSGIGGDTQYF

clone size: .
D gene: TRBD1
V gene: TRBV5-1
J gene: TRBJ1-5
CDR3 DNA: TGCGCCAGCAGCCCGGGACAGCCCCGCAATCAGCCCCAGCATTTT
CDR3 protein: CASSPGQPRNQPQHF

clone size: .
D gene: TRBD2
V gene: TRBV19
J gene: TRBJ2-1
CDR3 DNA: TGTGCCAGTAGTATGAAACTAGCGGGAGGGGGGCAGTTCTTC
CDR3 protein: CASSMKLAGGGQFF

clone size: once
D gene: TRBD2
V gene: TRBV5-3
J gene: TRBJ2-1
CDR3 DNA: TGTGCCAGAAGCTTGGCGGGGACTAGCTACAATGAGCAGTTCTTC
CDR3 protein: CARSLAGTSYNEQFF

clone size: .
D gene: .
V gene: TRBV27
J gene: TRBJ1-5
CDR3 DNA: TGTGCCAGCTCCCTTAGGGGTGGGCGACAGACCTATAGCAATCAGCCCCAGCATTTT
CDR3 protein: CASSLRGGRQTYSNQPQHF

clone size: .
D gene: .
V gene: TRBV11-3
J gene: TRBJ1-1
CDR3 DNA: TGTGCCAGCAGCCGTGTCGGGAACACTGAAGCTTTCTTT
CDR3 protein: CASSRVGNTEAFF

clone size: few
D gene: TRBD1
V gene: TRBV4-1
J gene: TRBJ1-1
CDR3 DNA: TGCGCCAGCAGCCAAGATCAGGGGGAGAGCACTGAAGCTTTCTTT
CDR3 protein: CASSQDQGESTEAFF

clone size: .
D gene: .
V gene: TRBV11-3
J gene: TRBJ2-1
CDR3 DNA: TGTGCCAGCAGCTTAGGGGGACCCTTCGATGAGCAGTTCTTC
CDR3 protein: CASSLGGPFDEQFF

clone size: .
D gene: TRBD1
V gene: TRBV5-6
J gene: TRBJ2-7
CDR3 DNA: TGTGCCAGCAGCTTCGGGACAGGGGTAGCCTACGAGCAGTACTTC
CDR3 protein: CASSFGTGVAYEQYF

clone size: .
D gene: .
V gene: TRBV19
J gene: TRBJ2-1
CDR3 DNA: TGTGCCAGTAGTATGGGGACCAGGGGGGTTGAGCAGTTCTTC
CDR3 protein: CASSMGTRGVEQFF

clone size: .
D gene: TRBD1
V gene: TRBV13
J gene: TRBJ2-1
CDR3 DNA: TGTGCCAGCAGCCCCCGACAGGGTATGCACAATGAGCAGTTCTTC
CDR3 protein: CASSPRQGMHNEQFF

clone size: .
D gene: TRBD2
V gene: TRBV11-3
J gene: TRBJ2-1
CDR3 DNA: TGTGCCAGCAGCCCCAGCGGGATGAGGGCCTGGGGTGAGCAGTTCTTC
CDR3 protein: CASSPSGMRAWGEQFF

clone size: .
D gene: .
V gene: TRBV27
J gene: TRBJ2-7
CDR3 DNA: TGTGCCAGCCGCCCGGAGCCCTCCTACGAGCAGTACTTC
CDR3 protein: CASRPEPSYEQYF

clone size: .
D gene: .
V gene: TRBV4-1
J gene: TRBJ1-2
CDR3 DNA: TGCGCCAGCAGCCAAGGGGGGGTCTATGGCTACACCTTC
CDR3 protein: CASSQGGVYGYTF

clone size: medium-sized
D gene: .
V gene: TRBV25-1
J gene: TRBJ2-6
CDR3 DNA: TGTGCCAGCGGAGGTGGGGGGCGCCCCTCTGGGGCCAACGTCCTGACTTTC
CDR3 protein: CASGGGGRPSGANVLTF

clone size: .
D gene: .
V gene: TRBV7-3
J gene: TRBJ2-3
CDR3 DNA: TGTGCCAGCAGCTTAACGTTAAGCACAGATACGCAGTATTTT
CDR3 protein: CASSLTLSTDTQYF

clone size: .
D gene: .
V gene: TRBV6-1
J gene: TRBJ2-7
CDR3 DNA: TGTGCCAGCAGTGACCACCCGGAAGGGACCTACGAGCAGTACTTC
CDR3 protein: CASSDHPEGTYEQYF

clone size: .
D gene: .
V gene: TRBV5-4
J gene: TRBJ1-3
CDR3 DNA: TGTGCCAGCAGCTTGTTGGGGAGTGGGGCTGGAAACACCATATATTTT
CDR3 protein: CASSLLGSGAGNTIYF

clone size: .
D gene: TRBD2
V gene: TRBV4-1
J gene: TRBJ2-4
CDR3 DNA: TGCGCCAGCAGCCAAGGGATGGGTAGCGGGAGGACCAAAAACATTCAGTACTTC
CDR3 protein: CASSQGMGSGRTKNIQYF

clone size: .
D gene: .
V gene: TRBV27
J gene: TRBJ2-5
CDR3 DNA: TGTGCCAGCAGTCTCATAGCGGAGGAGACCCAGTACTTC
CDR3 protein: CASSLIAEETQYF

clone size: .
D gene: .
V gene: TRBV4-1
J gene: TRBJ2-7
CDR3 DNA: TGCGCCAGCAGCCAGGGGTCCCAACCGGTTTACGAGCAGTACTTC
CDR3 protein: CASSQGSQPVYEQYF

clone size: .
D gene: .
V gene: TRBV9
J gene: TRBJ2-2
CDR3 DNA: TGTGCCAGCAGCCTCAACCCCAGGGAGCTGTTTTTT
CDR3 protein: CASSLNPRELFF

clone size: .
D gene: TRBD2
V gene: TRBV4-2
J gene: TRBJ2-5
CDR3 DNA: TGTGCCAGCAGCCCCAAAGGCCCGACTAGCGGGAGATTTGGGCCGCTTGGCGAGACCCAGTACTTC
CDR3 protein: CASSPKGPTSGRFGPLGETQYF

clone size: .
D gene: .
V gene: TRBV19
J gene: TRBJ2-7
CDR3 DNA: TGTGCCAGTACCCGGGGAGTGTGGGGCGAGCAGTACTTC
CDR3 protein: CASTRGVWGEQYF

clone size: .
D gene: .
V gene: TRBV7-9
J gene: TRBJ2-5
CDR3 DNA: TGTGCCACCAGCGGGGACAGAGAAGAGACCCAGTACTTC
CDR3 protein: CATSGDREETQYF

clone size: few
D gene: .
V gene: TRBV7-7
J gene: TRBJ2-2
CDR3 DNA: TGTGCTAGCAGCTTAGCCCCGAACACCGGGGAGCTGTTTTTT
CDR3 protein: CASSLAPNTGELFF

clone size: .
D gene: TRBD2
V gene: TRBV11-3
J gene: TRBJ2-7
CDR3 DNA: TGTGCCAGCAGCTCCTTCGGGACTAGCGGCTACGAGCAGTACTTC
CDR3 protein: CASSSFGTSGYEQYF

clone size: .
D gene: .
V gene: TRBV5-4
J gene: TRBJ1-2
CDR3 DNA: TGTGCCAGCAGCTTGGAGGGACACTATGGCTACACCTTC
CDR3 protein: CASSLEGHYGYTF

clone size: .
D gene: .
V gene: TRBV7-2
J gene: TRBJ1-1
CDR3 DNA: TGTGCCAGCAGCTTAGTGCTGCTGCTCGGGACTGAAGCTTTCTTT
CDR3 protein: CASSLVLLLGTEAFF

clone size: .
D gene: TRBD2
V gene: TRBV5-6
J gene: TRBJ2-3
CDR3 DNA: TGTGCCAGCAGCCCCCTCGGGGGAGGGCCGAGGGATACGCAGTATTTT
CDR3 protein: CASSPLGGGPRDTQYF

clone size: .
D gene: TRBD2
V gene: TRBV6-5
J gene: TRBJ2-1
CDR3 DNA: TGTGCCAGCAGTTACTCCGGACTAGCGGGCGATGAGCAGTTCTTC
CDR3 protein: CASSYSGLAGDEQFF

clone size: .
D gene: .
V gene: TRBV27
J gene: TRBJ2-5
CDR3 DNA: TGTGCCAGCAGCCCACTCGGTGGCCAAGAGACCCAGTACTTC
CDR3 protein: CASSPLGGQETQYF